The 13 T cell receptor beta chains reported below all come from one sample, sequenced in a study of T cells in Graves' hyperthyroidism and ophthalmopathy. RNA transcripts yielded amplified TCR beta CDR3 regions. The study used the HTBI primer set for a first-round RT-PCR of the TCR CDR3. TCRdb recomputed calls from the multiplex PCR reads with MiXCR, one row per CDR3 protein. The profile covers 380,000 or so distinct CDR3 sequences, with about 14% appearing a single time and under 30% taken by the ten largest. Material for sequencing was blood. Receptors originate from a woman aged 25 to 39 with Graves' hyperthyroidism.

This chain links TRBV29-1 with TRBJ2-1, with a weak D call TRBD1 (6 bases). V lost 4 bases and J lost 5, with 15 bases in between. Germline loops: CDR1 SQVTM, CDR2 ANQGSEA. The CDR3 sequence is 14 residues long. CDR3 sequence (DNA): TGCAGCGTTGTAAACCAGGGGAAGAACAATGAGCAGTTCTTC. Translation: CSVVNQGKNNEQFF.

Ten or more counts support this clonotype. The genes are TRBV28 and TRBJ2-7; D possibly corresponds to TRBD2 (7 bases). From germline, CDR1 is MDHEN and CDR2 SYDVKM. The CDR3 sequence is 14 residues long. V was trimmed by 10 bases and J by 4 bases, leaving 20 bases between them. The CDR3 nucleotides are TGTGCCACCATGTCCGGGGAGGGGGTTTACGAGCAGTACTTC. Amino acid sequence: CATMSGEGVYEQYF.

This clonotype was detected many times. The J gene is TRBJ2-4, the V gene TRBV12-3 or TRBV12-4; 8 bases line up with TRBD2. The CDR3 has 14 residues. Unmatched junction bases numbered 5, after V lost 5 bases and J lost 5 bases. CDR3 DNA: TGTGCCAGCAGTCTAAGCGGGAGCCAAAACATTCAGTACTTC. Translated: CASSLSGSQNIQYF.

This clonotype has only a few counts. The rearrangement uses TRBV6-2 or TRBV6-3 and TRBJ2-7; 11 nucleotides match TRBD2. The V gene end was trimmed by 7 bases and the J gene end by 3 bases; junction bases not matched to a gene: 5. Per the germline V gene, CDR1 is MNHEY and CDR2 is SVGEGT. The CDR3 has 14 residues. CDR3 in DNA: TGTGCCAGCAAAGGACTAGCGGGTTACTACGAGCAGTACTTC. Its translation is CASKGLAGYYEQYF.

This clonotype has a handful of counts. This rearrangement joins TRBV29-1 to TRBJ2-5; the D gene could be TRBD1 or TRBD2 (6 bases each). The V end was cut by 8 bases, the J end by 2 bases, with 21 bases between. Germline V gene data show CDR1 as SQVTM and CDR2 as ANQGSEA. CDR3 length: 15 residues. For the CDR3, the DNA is TGCAGCCTTAAGGAGGGGGGTTTGGGACAAGAGACCCAGTACTTC. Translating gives CSLKEGGLGQETQYF.

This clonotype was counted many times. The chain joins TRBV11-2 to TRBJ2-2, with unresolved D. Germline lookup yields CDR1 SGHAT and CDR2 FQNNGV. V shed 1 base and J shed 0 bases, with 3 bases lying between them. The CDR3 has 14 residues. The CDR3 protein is CASSLVANTGELFF. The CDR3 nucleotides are TGTGCCAGCAGCTTAGTAGCGAACACCGGGGAGCTGTTTTTT.

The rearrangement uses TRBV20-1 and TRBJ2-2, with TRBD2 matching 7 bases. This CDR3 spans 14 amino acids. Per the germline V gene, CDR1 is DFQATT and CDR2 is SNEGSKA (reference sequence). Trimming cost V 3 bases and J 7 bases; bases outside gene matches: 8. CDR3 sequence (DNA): TGCAGTGCTAGCGGGAGGCGCGGGAACGGGGAGCTGTTTTTT. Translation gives CSASGRRGNGELFF.

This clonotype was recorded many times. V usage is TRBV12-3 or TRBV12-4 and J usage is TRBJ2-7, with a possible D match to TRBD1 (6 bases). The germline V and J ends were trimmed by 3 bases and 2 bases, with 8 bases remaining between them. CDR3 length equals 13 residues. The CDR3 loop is CASSLDSTYEQYF. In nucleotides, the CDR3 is TGTGCCAGCAGTTTGGACAGCACCTACGAGCAGTACTTC.

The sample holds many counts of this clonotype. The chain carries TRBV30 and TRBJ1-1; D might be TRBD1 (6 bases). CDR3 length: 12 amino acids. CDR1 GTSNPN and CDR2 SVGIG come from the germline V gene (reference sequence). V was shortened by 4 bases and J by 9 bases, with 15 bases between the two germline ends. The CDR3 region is CAWTPTGIKAFF. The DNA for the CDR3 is TGTGCCTGGACCCCTACAGGGATAAAAGCTTTCTTT.

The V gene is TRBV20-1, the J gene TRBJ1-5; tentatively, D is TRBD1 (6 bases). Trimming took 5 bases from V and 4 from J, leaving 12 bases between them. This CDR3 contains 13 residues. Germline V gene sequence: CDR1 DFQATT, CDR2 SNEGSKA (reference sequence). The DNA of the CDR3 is TGCAGTGCTCCGGACAGACCGAATCAGCCCCAGCATTTT. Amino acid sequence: CSAPDRPNQPQHF.

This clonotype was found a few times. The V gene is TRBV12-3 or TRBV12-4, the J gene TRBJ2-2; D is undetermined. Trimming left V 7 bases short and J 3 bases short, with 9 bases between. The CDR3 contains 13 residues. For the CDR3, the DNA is TGTGCCAGCAATCCTGAATACACCGGGGAGCTGTTTTTT. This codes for CASNPEYTGELFF.

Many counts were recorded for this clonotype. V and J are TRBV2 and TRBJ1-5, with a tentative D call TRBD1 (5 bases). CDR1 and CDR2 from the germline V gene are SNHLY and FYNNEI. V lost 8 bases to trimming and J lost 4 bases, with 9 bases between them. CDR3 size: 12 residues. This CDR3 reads CASGGGNQPQHF. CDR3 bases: TGTGCCAGCGGCGGGGGAAATCAGCCCCAGCATTTT.

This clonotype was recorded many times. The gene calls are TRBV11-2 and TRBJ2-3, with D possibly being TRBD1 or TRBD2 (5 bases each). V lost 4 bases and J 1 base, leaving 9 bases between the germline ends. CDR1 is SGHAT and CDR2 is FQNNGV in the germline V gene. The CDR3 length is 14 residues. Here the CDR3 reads CASSWDRRTDTQYF. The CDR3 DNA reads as TGTGCCAGCAGCTGGGACCGTCGCACAGATACGCAGTATTTT.